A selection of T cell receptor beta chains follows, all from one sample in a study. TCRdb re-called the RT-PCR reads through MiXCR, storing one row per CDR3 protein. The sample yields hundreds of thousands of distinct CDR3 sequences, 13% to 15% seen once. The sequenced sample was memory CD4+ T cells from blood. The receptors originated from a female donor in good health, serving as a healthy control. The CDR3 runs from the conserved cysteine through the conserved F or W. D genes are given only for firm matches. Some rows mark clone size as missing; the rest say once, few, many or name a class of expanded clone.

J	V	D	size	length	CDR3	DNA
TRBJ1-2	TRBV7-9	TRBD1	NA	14	CASSRQGGGYGYTF	TGTGCCAGCAGCAGACAGGGGGGTGGCTATGGCTACACCTTC
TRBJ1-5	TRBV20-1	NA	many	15	CSARDRGYSNQPQHF	TGCAGTGCTAGAGATCGCGGTTATAGCAATCAGCCCCAGCATTTT
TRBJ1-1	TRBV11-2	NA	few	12	CASSKPWGEAFF	TGTGCCAGCAGTAAGCCCTGGGGTGAAGCTTTCTTT
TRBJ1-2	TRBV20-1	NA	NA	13	CSARDPTGYGYTF	TGCAGTGCTAGAGATCCGACAGGCTATGGCTACACCTTC
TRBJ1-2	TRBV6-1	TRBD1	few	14	CASRVDRGGYGYTF	TGTGCCAGCAGAGTTGACAGGGGGGGCTATGGCTACACCTTC
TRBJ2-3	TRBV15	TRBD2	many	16	CATRAIAGGSTDTQYF	TGTGCCACCAGGGCCATAGCGGGAGGGAGCACAGATACGCAGTATTTT
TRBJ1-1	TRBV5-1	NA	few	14	CASTRSELATEAFF	TGCGCCAGCACTCGATCGGAGCTGGCCACTGAAGCTTTCTTT
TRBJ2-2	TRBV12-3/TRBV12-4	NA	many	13	CASSRDLTGELFF	TGTGCCAGCAGCAGGGATCTCACCGGGGAGCTGTTTTTT
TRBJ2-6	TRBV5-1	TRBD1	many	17	CASRRRDRYSGANVLTF	TGCGCCAGCAGACGCCGGGACAGGTACTCTGGGGCCAACGTCCTGACTTTC
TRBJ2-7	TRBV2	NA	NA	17	CASRTQPGGTNSYEQYF	TGTGCCAGCAGAACCCAACCAGGGGGGACAAACTCCTACGAGCAGTACTTC
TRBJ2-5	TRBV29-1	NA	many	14	CSVPGPPGGETQYF	TGCAGCGTGCCCGGACCTCCGGGTGGGGAGACCCAGTACTTC
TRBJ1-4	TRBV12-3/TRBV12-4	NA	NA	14	CASSLWGINEKLFF	TGTGCCAGCAGTTTGTGGGGTATTAATGAAAAACTGTTTTTT
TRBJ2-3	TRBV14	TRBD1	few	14	CASSPLTGADTQYF	TGTGCCAGCAGCCCATTAACAGGGGCAGATACGCAGTATTTT
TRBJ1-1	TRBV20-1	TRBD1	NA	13	CSARRGQVVEAFF	TGCAGTGCTAGAAGGGGACAGGTGGTTGAAGCTTTCTTT
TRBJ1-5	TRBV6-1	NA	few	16	CASSPPSGANDQPQHF	TGTGCCAGCAGTCCCCCCAGTGGGGCTAACGATCAGCCCCAGCATTTT
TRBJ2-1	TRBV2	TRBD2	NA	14	CASNLAGGDNEQFF	TGTGCCAGCAACCTAGCGGGGGGAGACAATGAGCAGTTCTTC
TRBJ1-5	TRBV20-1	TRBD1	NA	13	CSVGTESNQPQHF	TGCAGTGTGGGGACAGAGAGCAATCAGCCCCAGCATTTT
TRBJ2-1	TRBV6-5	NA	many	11	CASSYDRAQFF	TGTGCCAGCAGTTACGACAGAGCGCAGTTCTTC
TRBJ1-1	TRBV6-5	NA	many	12	CASRTVNTEAFF	TGTGCCAGCAGGACAGTGAACACTGAAGCTTTCTTT
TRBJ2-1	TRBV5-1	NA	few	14	CASTTGRGMDEQFF	TGCGCCAGCACGACGGGCCGAGGGATGGATGAGCAGTTCTTC
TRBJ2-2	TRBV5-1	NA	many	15	CASSRESGNTGELFF	TGCGCCAGCAGCCGCGAGTCTGGGAACACCGGGGAGCTGTTTTTT
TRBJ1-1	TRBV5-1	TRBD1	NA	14	CASSQGALGTKAFF	TGCGCCAGCAGCCAGGGGGCGTTGGGCACTAAAGCTTTCTTT
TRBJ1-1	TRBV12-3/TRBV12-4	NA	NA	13	CASIRNGGTEAFF	TGTGCCAGCATAAGGAATGGGGGTACTGAAGCTTTCTTT
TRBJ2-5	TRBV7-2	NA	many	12	CASSKYQETQYF	TGTGCCAGCAGCAAATACCAAGAGACCCAGTACTTC
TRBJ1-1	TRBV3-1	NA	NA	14	CASKVGDLNTEAFF	TGTGCCAGCAAGGTAGGGGACCTGAACACTGAAGCTTTCTTT
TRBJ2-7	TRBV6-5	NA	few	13	CASTHDGLYEQYF	TGTGCCAGCACCCACGACGGGTTGTACGAGCAGTACTTC
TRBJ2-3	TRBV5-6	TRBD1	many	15	CASSLDRGDTDTQYF	TGTGCCAGCAGCCTCGACAGGGGGGACACAGATACGCAGTATTTT
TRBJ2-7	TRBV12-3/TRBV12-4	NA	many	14	CASSFDGGMGEQYF	TGTGCCAGCAGCTTTGACGGAGGGATGGGCGAGCAGTACTTC